This TCR beta chain was recovered during a study of vaccination effects on CD4 cells after COVID-19. Overall study: Sampling occurred a median 72 days post second dose, range 14 to 241.

Trimming at V came to 5 bases and at J to 2 bases, leaving 5 bases not matched to a gene. This CDR3 spans 17 amino acids. Germline V gives CDR1 ENHRY, CDR2 SYGVKD. Before sequencing, viral peptide pools were used by the ViraFEST assay to expand antigen-specific CD4+ T cells. When more than 9 days of culture had elapsed, CD4+ T cells were isolated. Confirmation by PCR established that the person had SARS-CoV-2 infection between March and December 2020. Two doses of BNT162b2 or mRNA-1273 vaccine were administered to participants. Half the medium was replaced with IL-2 medium on days 3 and 7. A word on this clone: Its antigen is not known.

Only in-frame clones appear in the TCRdb table, and some are missing; sequencing was by immunoSEQ multiplex PCR. The profile shows about 13,000 clones, around two thirds of them singletons. Study-level findings and limits: Few convalescent patients were included, and no early post-infection timepoints were sampled.

Sequences were derived from CD4+ T cells from PBMCs cultured with HCoV-NL63 spike peptides, sampled after COVID-19 vaccination. The chain carries TRBV10-3 and TRBJ2-5; 16 positions match TRBD2. The receptor's source is a human donor who had a prior SARS-CoV-2 infection. CDR3 residues: CAISSGLAGGWQETQYF. The DNA of the CDR3 is TGTGCCATCAGTTCGGGACTAGCGGGGGGGTGGCAAGAGACCCAGTACTTC.